The T cell receptor beta chain under discussion was sequenced for a study of CD8+ T cells in alopecia areata. Overall study findings and caveats: Higher clonality and more expanded CD8+ clones appeared in lesional than normal scalp.

From alopecia areata patients, lesional scalp punch biopsies and peripheral blood were collected. Following extraction, RNA underwent reverse transcription to cDNA, which served as the sequencing template. Assay: immunoSEQ multiplex PCR; the TCRdb copy retains only in-frame clones and omits some. The data contain 220,000 or so clones, about three fifths of them singletons. Germline V gene sequence: CDR1 SNHLY, CDR2 FYNNEI. V shed 4 bases and J 6 bases; nucleotides not matched to a gene: 6. This CDR3 has 14 residues. A remark on this clone: Its antigen is currently unknown.

The sample was CD4+ T cells sorted from blood, taken at week 0. This chain joins TRBV2 and TRBJ1-5; TRBD1 matches 7 bases. This sequence originates from a human donor with alopecia areata. The CDR3 region is CASSGQGEGQPQHF. Written as DNA, the CDR3 is TGTGCCAGCAGTGGGCAGGGGGAGGGTCAGCCCCAGCATTTT.